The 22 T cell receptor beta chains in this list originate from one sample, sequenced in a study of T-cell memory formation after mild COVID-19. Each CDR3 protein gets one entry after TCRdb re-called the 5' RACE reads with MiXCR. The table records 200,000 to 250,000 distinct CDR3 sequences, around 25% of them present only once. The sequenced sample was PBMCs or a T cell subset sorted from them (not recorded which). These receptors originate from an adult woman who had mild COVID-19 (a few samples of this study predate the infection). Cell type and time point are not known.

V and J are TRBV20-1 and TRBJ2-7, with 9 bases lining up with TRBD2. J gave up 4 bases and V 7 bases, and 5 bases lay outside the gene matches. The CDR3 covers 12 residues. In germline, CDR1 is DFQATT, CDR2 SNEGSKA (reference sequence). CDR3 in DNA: TGCAGTGGCCGGACTAGCGAGTACGAGCAGTACTTC. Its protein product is CSGRTSEYEQYF.

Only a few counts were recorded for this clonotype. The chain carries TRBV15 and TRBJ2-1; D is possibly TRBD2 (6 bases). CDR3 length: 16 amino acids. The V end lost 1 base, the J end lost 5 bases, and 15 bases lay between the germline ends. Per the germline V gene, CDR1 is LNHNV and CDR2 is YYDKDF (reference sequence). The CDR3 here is CATSRVGRDGDNEQFF. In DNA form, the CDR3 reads TGTGCCACCAGCAGAGTGGGGCGGGACGGAGACAATGAGCAGTTCTTC.

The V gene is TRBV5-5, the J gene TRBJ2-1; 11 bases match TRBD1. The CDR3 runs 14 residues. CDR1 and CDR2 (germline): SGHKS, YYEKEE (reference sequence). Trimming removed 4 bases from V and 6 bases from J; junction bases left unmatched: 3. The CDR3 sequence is CASSLGTGGNEQFF. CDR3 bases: TGTGCCAGCAGCCTAGGGACAGGGGGCAATGAGCAGTTCTTC.

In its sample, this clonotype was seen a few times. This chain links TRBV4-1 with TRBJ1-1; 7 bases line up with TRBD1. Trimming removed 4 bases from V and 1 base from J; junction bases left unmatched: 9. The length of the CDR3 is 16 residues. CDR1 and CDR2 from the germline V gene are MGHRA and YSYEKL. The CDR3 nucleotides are TGCGCCAGCAGCCGATCGACAGGGTTGGGGAACACTGAAGCTTTCTTT. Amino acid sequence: CASSRSTGLGNTEAFF.

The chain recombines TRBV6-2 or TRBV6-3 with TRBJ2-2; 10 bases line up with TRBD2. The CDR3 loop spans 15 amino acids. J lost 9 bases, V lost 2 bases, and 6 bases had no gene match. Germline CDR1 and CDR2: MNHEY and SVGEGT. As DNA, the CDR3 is TGTGCCAGCAGTTACACTGCTAGCGGGAGTAGGGAGCTGTTTTTT. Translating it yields CASSYTASGSRELFF.

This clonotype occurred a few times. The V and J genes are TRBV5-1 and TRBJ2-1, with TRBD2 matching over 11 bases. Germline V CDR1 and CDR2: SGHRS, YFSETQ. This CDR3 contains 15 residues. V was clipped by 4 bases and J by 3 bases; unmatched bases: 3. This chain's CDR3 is CASSRLAGSYNEQFF. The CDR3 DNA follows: TGCGCCAGCAGCCGACTAGCGGGAAGCTACAATGAGCAGTTCTTC. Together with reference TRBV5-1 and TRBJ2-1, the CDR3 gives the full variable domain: KAGVTQTPRYLIKTRGQQVTLSCSPISGHRSVSWYQQTPGQGLQFLFEYFSETQRNKGNFPGRFSGRQFSNSRSEMNVSTLELGDSALYLCASSRLAGSYNEQFFGPGTRLTVL.

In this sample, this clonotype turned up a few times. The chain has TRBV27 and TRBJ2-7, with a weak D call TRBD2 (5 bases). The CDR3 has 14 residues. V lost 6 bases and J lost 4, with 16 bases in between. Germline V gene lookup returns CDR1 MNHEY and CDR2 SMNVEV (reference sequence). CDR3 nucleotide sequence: TGTGCCAGCAGCCCTGAAGCCGGACTGTACGAGCAGTACTTC. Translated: CASSPEAGLYEQYF.

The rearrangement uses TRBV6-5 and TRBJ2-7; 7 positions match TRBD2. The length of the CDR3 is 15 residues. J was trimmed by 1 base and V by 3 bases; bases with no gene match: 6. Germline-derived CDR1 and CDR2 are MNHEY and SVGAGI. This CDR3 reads CASSYLRDYSYEQYF. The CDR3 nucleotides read TGTGCCAGCAGTTATCTCCGGGACTATTCCTACGAGCAGTACTTC.

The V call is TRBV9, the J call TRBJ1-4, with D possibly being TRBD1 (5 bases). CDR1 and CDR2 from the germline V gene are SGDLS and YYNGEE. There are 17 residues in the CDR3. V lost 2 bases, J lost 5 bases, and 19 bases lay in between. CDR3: CASSVGGVRESNEKLFF. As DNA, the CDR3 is TGTGCCAGCAGCGTTGGGGGGGTCCGAGAGTCAAATGAAAAACTGTTTTTT.

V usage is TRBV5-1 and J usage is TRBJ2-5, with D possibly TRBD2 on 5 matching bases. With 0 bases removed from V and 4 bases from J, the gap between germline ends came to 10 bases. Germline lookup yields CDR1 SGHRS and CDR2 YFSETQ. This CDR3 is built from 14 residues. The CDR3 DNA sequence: TGCGCCAGCAGCTTGGGAGGGCTGATAGAGACCCAGTACTTC. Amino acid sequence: CASSLGGLIETQYF.

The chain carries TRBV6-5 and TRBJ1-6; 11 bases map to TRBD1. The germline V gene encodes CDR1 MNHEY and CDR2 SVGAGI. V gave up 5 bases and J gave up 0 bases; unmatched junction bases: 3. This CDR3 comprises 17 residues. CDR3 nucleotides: TGTGCCAGCAGTCCCGGGACAGGGGGCTCCTATAATTCACCCCTCCACTTT. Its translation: CASSPGTGGSYNSPLHF.

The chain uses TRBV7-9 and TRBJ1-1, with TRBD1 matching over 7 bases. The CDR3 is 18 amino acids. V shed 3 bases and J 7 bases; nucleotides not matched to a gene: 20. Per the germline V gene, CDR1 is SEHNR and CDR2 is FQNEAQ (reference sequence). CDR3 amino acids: CASSFRGVRRQGKGEAFF. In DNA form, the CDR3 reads TGTGCCAGCAGCTTCAGGGGCGTCAGGCGACAGGGTAAGGGTGAAGCTTTCTTT.

The CDR3 reads CASSLGTGDNEQFF. For the CDR3, the DNA is TGTGCCAGCAGCTTGGGGACAGGGGACAATGAGCAGTTCTTC. The rearrangement links TRBV7-9 to TRBJ2-1; 10 bases agree with TRBD1. CDR1 is SEHNR, CDR2 FQNEAQ, per germline (reference sequence). Trimming cost V 3 bases and J 5 bases; bases outside gene matches: 1. CDR3 length: 14 residues.

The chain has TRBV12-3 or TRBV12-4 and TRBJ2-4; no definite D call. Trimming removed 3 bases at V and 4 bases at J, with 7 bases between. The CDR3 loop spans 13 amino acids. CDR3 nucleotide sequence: TGTGCCAGCAGTTTCGGCTCAAAAAACATTCAGTACTTC. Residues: CASSFGSKNIQYF.

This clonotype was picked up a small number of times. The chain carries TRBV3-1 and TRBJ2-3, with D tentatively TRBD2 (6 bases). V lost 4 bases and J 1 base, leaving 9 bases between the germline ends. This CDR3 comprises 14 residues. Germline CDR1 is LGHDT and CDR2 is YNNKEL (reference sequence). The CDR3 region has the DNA TGTGCCAGCAGCCCGGGACTCCGCACAGATACGCAGTATTTT. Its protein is CASSPGLRTDTQYF.

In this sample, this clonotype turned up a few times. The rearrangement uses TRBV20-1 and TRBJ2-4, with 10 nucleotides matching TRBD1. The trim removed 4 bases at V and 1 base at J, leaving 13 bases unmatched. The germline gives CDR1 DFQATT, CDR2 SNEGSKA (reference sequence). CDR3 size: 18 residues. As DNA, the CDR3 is TGCAGTGCTACCCCTGGGCTCGGGACAGGGGAGGCCAAAAACATTCAGTACTTC. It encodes CSATPGLGTGEAKNIQYF.

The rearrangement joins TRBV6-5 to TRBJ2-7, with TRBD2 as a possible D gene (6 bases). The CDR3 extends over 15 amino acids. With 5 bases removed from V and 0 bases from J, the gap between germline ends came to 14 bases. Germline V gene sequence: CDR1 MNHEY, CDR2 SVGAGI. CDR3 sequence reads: CASSIYAGSSYEQYF. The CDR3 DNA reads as TGTGCCAGCAGTATATACGCGGGAAGCTCCTACGAGCAGTACTTC.

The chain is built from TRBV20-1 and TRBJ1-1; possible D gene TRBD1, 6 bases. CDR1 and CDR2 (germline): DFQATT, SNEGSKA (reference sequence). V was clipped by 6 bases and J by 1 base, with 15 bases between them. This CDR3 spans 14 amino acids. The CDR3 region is CSARSGGQNTEAFF. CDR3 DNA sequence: TGCAGTGCAAGATCGGGGGGCCAGAACACTGAAGCTTTCTTT.

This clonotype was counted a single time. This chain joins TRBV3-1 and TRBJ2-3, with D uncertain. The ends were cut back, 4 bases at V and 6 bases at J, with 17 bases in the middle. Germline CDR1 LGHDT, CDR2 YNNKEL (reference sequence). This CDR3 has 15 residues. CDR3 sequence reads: CASSLSVSHLDTQYF. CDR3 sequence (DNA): TGTGCCAGCAGCCTGTCTGTGTCACACCTTGATACGCAGTATTTT.

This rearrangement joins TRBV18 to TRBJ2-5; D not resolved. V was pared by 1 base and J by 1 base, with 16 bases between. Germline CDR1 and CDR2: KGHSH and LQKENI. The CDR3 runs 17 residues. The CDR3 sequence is CASSPRSARSVQETQYF. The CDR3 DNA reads TGTGCCAGCTCACCACGGTCGGCGCGGAGCGTCCAAGAGACCCAGTACTTC. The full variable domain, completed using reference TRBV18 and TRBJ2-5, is NAGVMQNPRHLVRRRGQEARLRCSPMKGHSHVYWYRQLPEEGLKFMVYLQKENIIDESGMPKERFSAEFPKEGPSILRIQQVVRGDSAAYFCASSPRSARSVQETQYFGPGTRLLVL.

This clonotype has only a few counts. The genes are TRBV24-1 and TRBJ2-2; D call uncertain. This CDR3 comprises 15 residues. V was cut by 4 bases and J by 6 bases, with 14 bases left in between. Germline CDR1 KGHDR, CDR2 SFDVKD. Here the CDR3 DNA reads TGTGCCACCAGTGAAGGAGACAAAGAGGCCGGGGAGCTGTTTTTT. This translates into CATSEGDKEAGELFF.

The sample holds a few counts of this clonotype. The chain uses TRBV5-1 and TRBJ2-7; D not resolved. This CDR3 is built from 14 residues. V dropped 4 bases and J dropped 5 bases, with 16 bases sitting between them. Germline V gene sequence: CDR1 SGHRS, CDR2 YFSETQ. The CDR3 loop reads CASSRAGPVDEQYF. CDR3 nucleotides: TGCGCCAGCAGCCGGGCCGGCCCGGTCGACGAGCAGTACTTC.